Shown below are 6 T cell receptor beta chains from a single sample sequenced in a study of neurological immune-mediated disorders. TCRdb re-called the 5' RACE reads with MiXCR, one entry per CDR3 protein. The sample contains tens of thousands of distinct CDR3 sequences, more than 3% of which appear only once. The sample comprised CD4+ T cells from blood. All receptors come from a woman aged 40 to 50 with multiple sclerosis.

This clonotype was counted at least ten times. The chain recombines TRBV5-5 with TRBJ1-6; maybe TRBD1 (5 bases). The CDR3 contains 15 residues. V was trimmed by 4 bases and J by 9 bases, leaving 17 bases between them. Germline V CDR1 and CDR2: SGHKS, YYEKEE (reference sequence). This chain's CDR3 is CASSLDWQGTSPLHF. The CDR3, as DNA: TGTGCCAGCAGCCTGGATTGGCAGGGAACTTCACCCCTCCACTTT.

This clonotype was counted ten times or more. V usage is TRBV3-1 and J usage is TRBJ1-1, with TRBD1 matching over 11 bases. CDR1 is LGHDT, CDR2 YNNKEL, per germline (reference sequence). Trimming cost V 5 bases and J 4 bases; bases outside gene matches: 9. The CDR3 has 16 amino acids. CDR3 nucleotide sequence: TGTGCCAGCAGCGACGAGGGGACAGGGGGAGGCACTGAAGCTTTCTTT. Protein sequence: CASSDEGTGGGTEAFF.

The genes are TRBV7-2 and TRBJ2-5; 11 bases are a match to TRBD2. The CDR3 length is 16 residues. Germline V lookup: CDR1 SGHTA, CDR2 FQGNSA. V lost 5 bases to trimming and J lost 1 base; unmatched junction nucleotides: 6. The CDR3 DNA sequence: TGTGCCAGCAGCAAAACTAGCGGGGGCTTCCAAGAGACCCAGTACTTC. Its translation: CASSKTSGGFQETQYF.

This clonotype was seen repeatedly, ten times or more. The J gene is TRBJ1-2, the V gene TRBV10-3; TRBD1 is a possible D gene (5 bases). This CDR3 contains 13 residues. The germline CDR1 and CDR2 sequences are ENHRY and SYGVKD. Trimming took 5 bases from V and 2 from J, leaving 9 bases between them. CDR3 nucleotide sequence: TGTGCCATCAGTATGACAGAGAACTATGGCTACACCTTC. This codes for CAISMTENYGYTF.

This clonotype was counted ten times or more. This chain uses TRBV5-1 with TRBJ2-5; weak D call: TRBD1 (5 bases). V lost 5 bases to trimming and J lost 1 base, with 12 bases between them. The germline gives CDR1 SGHRS, CDR2 YFSETQ. The CDR3 has 14 residues. The CDR3 sequence is CASSLMTVQETQYF. As DNA, the CDR3 is TGCGCCAGCAGTTTGATGACAGTCCAAGAGACCCAGTACTTC. The whole variable domain, remainder taken from reference TRBV5-1 and TRBJ2-5, is KAGVTQTPRYLIKTRGQQVTLSCSPISGHRSVSWYQQTPGQGLQFLFEYFSETQRNKGNFPGRFSGRQFSNSRSEMNVSTLELGDSALYLCASSLMTVQETQYFGPGTRLLVL.

This clonotype was counted many times. The chain couples TRBV20-1 to TRBJ2-1; TRBD1 or TRBD2 may be the D gene (6 bases each). Trimming removed 1 base from V and 0 bases from J, with 10 bases in between. The CDR3 consists of 15 residues. Germline lookup yields CDR1 DFQATT and CDR2 SNEGSKA (reference sequence). CDR3 nucleotide sequence: TGCAGTGCTAGAGTAGGGGGGAGCTCCTACAATGAGCAGTTCTTC. It is translated as CSARVGGSSYNEQFF.